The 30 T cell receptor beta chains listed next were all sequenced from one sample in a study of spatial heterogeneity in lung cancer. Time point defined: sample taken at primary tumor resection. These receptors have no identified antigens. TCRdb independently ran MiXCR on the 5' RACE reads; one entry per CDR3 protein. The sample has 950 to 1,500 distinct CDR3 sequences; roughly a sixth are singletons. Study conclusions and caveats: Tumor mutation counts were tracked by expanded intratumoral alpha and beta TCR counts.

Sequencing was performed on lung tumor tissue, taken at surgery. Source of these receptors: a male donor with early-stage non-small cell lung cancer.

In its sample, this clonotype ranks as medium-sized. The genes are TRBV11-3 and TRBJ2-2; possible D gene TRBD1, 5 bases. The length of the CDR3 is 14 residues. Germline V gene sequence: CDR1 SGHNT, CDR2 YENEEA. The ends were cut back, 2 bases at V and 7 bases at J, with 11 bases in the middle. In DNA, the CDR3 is TGTGCCAGCAGCTTATTAGGGGCGGACGGGGAGCTGTTTTTT. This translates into CASSLLGADGELFF.

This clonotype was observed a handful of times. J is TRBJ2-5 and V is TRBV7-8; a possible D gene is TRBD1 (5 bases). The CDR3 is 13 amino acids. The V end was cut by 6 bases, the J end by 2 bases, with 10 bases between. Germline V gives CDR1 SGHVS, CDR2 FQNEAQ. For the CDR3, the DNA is TGTGCCAGCAGTTTTGACAGACAAGAGACCCAGTACTTC. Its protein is CASSFDRQETQYF.

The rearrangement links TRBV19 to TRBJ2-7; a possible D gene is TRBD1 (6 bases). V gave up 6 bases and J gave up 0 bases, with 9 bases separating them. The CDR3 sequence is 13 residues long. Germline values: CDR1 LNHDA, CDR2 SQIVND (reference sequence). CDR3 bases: TGTGCCAGTAGAAAACAGGGCTCCTACGAGCAGTACTTC. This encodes CASRKQGSYEQYF.

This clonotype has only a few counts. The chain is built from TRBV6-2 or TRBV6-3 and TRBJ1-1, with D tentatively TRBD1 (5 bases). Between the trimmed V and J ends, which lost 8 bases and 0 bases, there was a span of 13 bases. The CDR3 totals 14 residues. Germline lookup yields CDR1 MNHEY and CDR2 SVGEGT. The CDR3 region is CASVWGLVNTEAFF. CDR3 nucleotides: TGTGCCAGCGTCTGGGGACTCGTGAACACTGAAGCTTTCTTT.

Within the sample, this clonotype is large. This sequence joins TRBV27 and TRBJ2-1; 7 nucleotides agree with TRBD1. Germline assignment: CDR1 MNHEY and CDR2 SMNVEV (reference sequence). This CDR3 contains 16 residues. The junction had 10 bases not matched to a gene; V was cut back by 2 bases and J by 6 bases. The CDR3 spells CASSLGRQGLGNEQFF. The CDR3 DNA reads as TGTGCCAGCAGTTTAGGACGACAGGGCCTAGGCAATGAGCAGTTCTTC.

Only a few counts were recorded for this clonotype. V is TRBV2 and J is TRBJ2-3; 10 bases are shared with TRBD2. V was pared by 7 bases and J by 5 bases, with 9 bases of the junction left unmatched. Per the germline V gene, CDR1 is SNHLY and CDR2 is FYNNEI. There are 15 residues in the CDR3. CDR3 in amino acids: CASNRQAGGRDTQYF. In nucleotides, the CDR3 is TGTGCCAGCAACCGCCAAGCGGGGGGGCGAGATACGCAGTATTTT.

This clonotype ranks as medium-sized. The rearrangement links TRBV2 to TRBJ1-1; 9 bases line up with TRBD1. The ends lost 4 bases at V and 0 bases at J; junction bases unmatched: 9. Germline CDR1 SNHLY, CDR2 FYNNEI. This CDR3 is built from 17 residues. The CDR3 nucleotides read TGTGCCAGCAGTGGTGACCGACAGGGGGAGATGAACACTGAAGCTTTCTTT. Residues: CASSGDRQGEMNTEAFF.

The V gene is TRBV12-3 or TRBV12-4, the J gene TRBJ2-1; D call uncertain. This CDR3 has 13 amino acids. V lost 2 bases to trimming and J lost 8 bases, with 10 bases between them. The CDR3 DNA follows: TGTGCCAGCAGTTTAAACGAAGCCTATGAGCAGTTCTTC. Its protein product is CASSLNEAYEQFF.

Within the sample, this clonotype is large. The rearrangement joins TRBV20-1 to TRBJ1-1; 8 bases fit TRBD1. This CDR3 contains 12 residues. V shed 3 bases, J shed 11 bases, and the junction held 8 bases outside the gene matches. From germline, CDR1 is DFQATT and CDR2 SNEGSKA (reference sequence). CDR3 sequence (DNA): TGCAGTGCTAGGTCAGGGGGCGCGGGGGCTTTCTTT. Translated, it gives CSARSGGAGAFF.

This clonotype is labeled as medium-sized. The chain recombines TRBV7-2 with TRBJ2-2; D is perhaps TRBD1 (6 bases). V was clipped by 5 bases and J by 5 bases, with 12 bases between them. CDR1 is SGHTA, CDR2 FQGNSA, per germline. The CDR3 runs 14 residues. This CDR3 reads CASSPTGQTGELFF. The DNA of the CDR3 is TGTGCCAGCAGCCCCACAGGGCAAACCGGGGAGCTGTTTTTT. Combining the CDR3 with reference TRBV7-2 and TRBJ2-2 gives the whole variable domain GAGVSQSPSNKVTEKGKDVELRCDPISGHTALYWYRQSLGQGLEFLIYFQGNSAPDKSGLPSDRFSAERTGGSVSTLTIQRTQQEDSAVYLCASSPTGQTGELFFGEGSRLTVL.

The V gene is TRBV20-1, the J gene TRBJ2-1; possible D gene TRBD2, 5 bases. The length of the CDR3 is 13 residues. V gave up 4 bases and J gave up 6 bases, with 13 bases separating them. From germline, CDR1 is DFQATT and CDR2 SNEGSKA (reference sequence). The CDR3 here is CSAKDLASNEQFF. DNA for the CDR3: TGCAGTGCTAAAGATCTAGCCTCCAATGAGCAGTTCTTC.

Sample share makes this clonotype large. CDR3 nucleotides: TGCAGTGCCGTACCCATCCAGTTGGGCGGAAACACCATATATTTT. This encodes CSAVPIQLGGNTIYF. V is TRBV20-1 and J is TRBJ1-3; D gene ambiguous. Germline V gives CDR1 DFQATT, CDR2 SNEGSKA (reference sequence). V lost 6 bases to trimming and J lost 4 bases, with 19 bases between them. This CDR3 is 15 amino acids long.

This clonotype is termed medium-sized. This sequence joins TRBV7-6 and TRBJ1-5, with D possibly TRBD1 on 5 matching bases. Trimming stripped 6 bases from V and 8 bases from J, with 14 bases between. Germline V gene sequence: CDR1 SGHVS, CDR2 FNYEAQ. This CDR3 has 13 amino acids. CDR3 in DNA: TGTGCCAGCAGTCTCACCAGGGATGAGCCCCAGCATTTT. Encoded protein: CASSLTRDEPQHF.

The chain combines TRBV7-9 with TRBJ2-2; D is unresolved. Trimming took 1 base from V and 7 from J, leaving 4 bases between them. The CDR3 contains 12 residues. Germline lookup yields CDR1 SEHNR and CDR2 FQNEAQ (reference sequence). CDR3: CASSLESGELFF. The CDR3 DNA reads TGTGCCAGCAGCTTAGAGAGCGGGGAGCTGTTTTTT. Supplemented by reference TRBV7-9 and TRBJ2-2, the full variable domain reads DTGVSQNPRHKITKRGQNVTFRCDPISEHNRLYWYRQTLGQGPEFLTYFQNEAQLEKSRLLSDRFSAERPKGSFSTLEIQRTEQGDSAMYLCASSLESGELFFGEGSRLTVL.

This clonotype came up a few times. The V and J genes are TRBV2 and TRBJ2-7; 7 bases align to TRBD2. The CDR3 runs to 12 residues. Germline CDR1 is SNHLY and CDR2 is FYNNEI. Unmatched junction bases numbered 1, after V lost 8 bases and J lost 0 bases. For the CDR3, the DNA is TGTGCCAGCGGGACTACCTCCTACGAGCAGTACTTC. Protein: CASGTTSYEQYF.

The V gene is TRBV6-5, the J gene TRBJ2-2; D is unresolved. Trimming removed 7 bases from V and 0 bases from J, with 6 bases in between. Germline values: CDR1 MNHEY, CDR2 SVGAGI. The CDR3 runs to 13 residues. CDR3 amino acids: CASTTTNTGELFF. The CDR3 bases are TGTGCCAGCACCACTACGAACACCGGGGAGCTGTTTTTT.

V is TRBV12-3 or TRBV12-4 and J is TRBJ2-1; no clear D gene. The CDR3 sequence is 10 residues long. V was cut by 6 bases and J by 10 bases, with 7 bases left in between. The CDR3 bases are TGTGCCAGCAGCCTTACGGAGCAGTTCTTC. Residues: CASSLTEQFF.

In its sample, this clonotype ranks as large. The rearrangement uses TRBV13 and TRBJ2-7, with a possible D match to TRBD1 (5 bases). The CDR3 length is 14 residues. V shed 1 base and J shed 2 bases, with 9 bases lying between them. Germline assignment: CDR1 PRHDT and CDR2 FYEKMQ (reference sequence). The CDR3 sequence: CASSLVPGTYEQYF. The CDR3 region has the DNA TGTGCCAGCAGCTTAGTACCAGGGACCTACGAGCAGTACTTC. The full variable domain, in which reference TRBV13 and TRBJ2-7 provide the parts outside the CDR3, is AAGVIQSPRHLIKEKRETATLKCYPIPRHDTVYWYQQGPGQDPQFLISFYEKMQSDKGSIPDRFSAQQFSDYHSELNMSSLELGDSALYFCASSLVPGTYEQYFGPGTRLTVT.

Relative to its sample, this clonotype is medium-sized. CDR3: CASSTGGSGTMNTGELFF. CDR3 in DNA: TGTGCCAGCAGTACCGGCGGCTCCGGGACTATGAACACCGGGGAGCTGTTTTTT. This sequence joins TRBV6-6 and TRBJ2-2, with 7 bases fitting TRBD2. This CDR3 is built from 18 residues. Germline CDR1 is MNHNY and CDR2 is SVGAGI (reference sequence). V was clipped by 5 bases and J by 1 base; unmatched bases: 13.

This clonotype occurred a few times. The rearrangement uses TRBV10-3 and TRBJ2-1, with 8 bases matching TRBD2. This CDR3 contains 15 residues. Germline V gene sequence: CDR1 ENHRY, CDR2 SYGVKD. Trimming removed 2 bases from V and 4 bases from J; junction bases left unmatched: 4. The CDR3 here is CAISEVAGQYNEQFF. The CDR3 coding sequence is TGTGCCATCAGTGAGGTAGCGGGACAATACAATGAGCAGTTCTTC.

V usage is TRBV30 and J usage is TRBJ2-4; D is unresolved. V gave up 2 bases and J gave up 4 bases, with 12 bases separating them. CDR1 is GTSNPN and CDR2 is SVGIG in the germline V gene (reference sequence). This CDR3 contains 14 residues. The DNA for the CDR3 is TGTGCCTGGAGTCCCGTCTTGGGGAAAAACATTCAGTACTTC. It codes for CAWSPVLGKNIQYF. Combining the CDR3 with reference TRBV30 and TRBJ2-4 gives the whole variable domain SQTIHQWPATLVQPVGSPLSLECTVEGTSNPNLYWYRQAAGRGLQLLFYSVGIGQISSEVPQNLSASRPQDRQFILSSKKLLLSDSGFYLCAWSPVLGKNIQYFGAGTRLSVL.

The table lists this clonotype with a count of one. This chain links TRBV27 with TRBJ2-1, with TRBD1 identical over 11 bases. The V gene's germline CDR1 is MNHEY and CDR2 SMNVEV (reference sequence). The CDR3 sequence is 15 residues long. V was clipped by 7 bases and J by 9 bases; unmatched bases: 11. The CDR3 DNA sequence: TGTGCCAGCAACACTCTCGGGACAGGGGGAAGTGAGCAGTTCTTC. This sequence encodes CASNTLGTGGSEQFF.

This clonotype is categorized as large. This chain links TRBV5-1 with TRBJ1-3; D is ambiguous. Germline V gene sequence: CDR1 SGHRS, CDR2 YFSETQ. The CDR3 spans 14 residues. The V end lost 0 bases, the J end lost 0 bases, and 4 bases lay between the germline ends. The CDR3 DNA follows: TGCGCCAGCAGCTTGGCCTCCTCTGGAAACACCATATATTTT. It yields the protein CASSLASSGNTIYF.

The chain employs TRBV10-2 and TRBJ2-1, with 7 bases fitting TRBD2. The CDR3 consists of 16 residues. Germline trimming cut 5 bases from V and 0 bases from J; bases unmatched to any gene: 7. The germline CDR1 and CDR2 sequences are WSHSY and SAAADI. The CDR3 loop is CASSYRSGDSYNEQFF. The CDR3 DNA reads TGCGCCAGCAGTTATAGGAGCGGGGACTCCTACAATGAGCAGTTCTTC.

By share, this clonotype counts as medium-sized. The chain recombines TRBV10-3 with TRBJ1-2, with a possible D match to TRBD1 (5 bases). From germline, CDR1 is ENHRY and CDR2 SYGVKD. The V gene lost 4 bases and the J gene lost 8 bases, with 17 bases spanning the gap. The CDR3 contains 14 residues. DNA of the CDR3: TGTGCCATCAGTGGGGACCCCCAGCAGAACGGCTACACCTTC. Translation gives CAISGDPQQNGYTF.

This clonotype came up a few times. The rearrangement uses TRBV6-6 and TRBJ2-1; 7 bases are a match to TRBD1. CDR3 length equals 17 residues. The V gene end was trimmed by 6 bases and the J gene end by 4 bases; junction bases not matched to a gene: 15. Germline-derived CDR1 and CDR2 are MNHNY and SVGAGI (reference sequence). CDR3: CASRDDGGPGQYNEQFF. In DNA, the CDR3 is TGTGCCAGCAGGGACGACGGTGGTCCGGGACAGTACAATGAGCAGTTCTTC.

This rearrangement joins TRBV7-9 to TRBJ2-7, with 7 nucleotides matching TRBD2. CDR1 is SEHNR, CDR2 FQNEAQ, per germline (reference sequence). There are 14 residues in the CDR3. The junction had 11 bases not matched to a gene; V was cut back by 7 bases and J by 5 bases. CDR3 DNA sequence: TGTGCCAGCACCCCGACGCGGGAGAGGAACGAGCAGTACTTC. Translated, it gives CASTPTRERNEQYF.

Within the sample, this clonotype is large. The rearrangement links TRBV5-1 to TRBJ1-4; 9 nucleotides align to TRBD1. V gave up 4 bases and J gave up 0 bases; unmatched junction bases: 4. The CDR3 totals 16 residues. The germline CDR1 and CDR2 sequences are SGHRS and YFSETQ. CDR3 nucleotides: TGCGCCAGCAGCATCGGGACAGGGTCAACTAATGAAAAACTGTTTTTT. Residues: CASSIGTGSTNEKLFF.

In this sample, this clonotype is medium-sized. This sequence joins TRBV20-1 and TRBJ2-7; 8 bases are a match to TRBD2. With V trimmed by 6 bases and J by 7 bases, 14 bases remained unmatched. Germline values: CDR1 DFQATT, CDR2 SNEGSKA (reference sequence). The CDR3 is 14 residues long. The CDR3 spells CSAHRAGGGQEQYF. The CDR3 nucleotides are TGCAGTGCCCACAGGGCAGGCGGGGGGCAGGAGCAGTACTTC.

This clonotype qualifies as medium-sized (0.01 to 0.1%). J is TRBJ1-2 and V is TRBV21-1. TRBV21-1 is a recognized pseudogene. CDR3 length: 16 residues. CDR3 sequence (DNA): TGTGCCAGCAGCAGGGAATATCGGCTTCATAGAGGTGGCTACACCTTC. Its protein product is CASSREYRLHRGGYTF.